This T cell receptor (beta chain) was recorded in a study of OX40 agonist ivuxolimab in advanced cancers. Overall study: The study treated patients with ivuxolimab, an agonistic anti-OX40 (CD134) antibody. Ivuxolimab was administered intravenously to patients at 0.01 to 10 mg/kg every 2 weeks.

The CDR3 runs 14 residues. V was pared by 6 bases and J by 3 bases, with 14 bases between. Per germline, CDR1 LGHNT and CDR2 FRNRAP. Using immunoSEQ multiplex PCR, the repertoire was profiled, and TCRdb retains in-frame clones only, with some absent. The sample has about 70,000 clones; approximately 80% are singletons. The origin of this receptor is an adult with an advanced solid tumor such as melanoma, head and neck, liver or kidney cancer. The chain links TRBV12-5 to TRBJ2-5; TRBD1 or TRBD2 may be the D gene (5 bases each). Sequencing used CD4+ or CD8+ T cells sorted from blood, obtained in a trial of the OX40 agonist ivuxolimab. The CDR3 nucleotides are TGTGCTAGTGGCTCGGGGACGGGGAAAGAGACCCAGTACTTC. Amino acid sequence: CASGSGTGKETQYF.